These 27 T cell receptor beta chains were all obtained from the same sample, sequenced in a study of T cells in Graves' hyperthyroidism and ophthalmopathy. Amplification of TCR beta CDR3 regions used RNA as the template. The HTBI set primed first-round TCR CDR3 RT-PCR. Using its own MiXCR run on the multiplex PCR reads, TCRdb lists one record per CDR3 protein. Of about 300,000 distinct CDR3 sequences listed, roughly 19% are singletons. The specimen was blood. All receptors derive from a man aged 45-60 years with Graves' ophthalmopathy.

The chain links TRBV29-1 to TRBJ2-7; 9 bases fit TRBD1. V shed 6 bases and J 6 bases; nucleotides not matched to a gene: 9. The CDR3 has 13 residues. Germline loops: CDR1 SQVTM, CDR2 ANQGSEA. CDR3 protein: CSVKQGAGVEQYF. The CDR3 DNA reads as TGCAGCGTGAAACAGGGGGCGGGGGTCGAGCAGTACTTC.

About this clonotype: One end of the junction fails to match germline, which may point to a read error. In nucleotides, the CDR3 is TGCAGTGCTAGAGAGGGGGCTGGACGGACTGGGCACTTC. Amino acids: CSAREGAGRTGHF. The V and J genes are TRBV20-1 and TRBJ2-5; D possibly corresponds to TRBD1 (6 bases). CDR1 and CDR2 from the germline V gene are DFQATT and SNEGSKA (reference sequence). This CDR3 is built from 13 residues.

This clonotype was detected many times. The chain couples TRBV30 to TRBJ2-5; D ambiguous. The CDR3 runs to 13 residues. V was cut by 5 bases and J by 4 bases, with 14 bases left in between. Germline assignment: CDR1 GTSNPN and CDR2 SVGIG (reference sequence). The CDR3 reads CAWVTQLGETQYF. The CDR3 DNA reads TGTGCCTGGGTGACACAACTCGGAGAGACCCAGTACTTC.

V and J are TRBV6-1 and TRBJ1-2, with D perhaps matching TRBD1 (5 bases). CDR3 length: 12 residues. V was clipped by 8 bases and J by 8 bases, with 15 bases between them. Germline V lookup: CDR1 MNHNS, CDR2 SASEGT. In DNA form, the CDR3 reads TGTGCCAGCTCAGAGGGGTGGTGGGGCTACACCTTC. It yields the protein CASSEGWWGYTF.

This clonotype occurred a few times. The rearrangement links TRBV18 to TRBJ1-2; D is uncertain. Trimming cost V 2 bases and J 5 bases, with 9 bases left between them. The CDR3 sequence is 13 residues long. Germline CDR1 and CDR2: KGHSH and LQKENI. The CDR3 reads CASSPMSDYGYTF. CDR3 bases: TGTGCCAGCTCACCAATGTCTGATTATGGCTACACCTTC.

This clonotype was seen at least ten times. CDR3 sequence: CASSFMPGSTYEQYF. The CDR3 DNA follows: TGTGCCAGCAGTTTTATGCCCGGGTCGACCTACGAGCAGTACTTC. This chain links TRBV2 with TRBJ2-7, with D unresolved. Germline V CDR1 and CDR2: SNHLY, FYNNEI. The CDR3 spans 15 residues. V was pared by 5 bases and J by 2 bases, with 16 bases between.

This clonotype was picked up a small number of times. V gene TRBV20-1 combines with J gene TRBJ2-2, with TRBD1 as a possible D gene (6 bases). The CDR3 spans 14 residues. CDR1 and CDR2 from the germline V gene are DFQATT and SNEGSKA (reference sequence). The V gene lost 3 bases and the J gene lost 4 bases, with 12 bases spanning the gap. Written as DNA, the CDR3 is TGCAGTGCTAGGGATAACAGGGCCACCGGGGAGCTGTTTTTT. Translating it yields CSARDNRATGELFF.

This clonotype was observed at least ten times. The chain is built from TRBV5-1 and TRBJ1-4; TRBD1 might be the D (5 bases). The CDR3 extends over 16 amino acids. Germline CDR1 and CDR2: SGHRS and YFSETQ. The V end lost 0 bases, the J end lost 0 bases, and 9 bases lay between the germline ends. The CDR3 loop reads CASSLDRTTTNEKLFF. In DNA form, the CDR3 reads TGCGCCAGCAGCTTGGACAGGACTACAACTAATGAAAAACTGTTTTTT. The complete variable domain, with remaining parts taken from reference TRBV5-1 and TRBJ1-4, reads KAGVTQTPRYLIKTRGQQVTLSCSPISGHRSVSWYQQTPGQGLQFLFEYFSETQRNKGNFPGRFSGRQFSNSRSEMNVSTLELGDSALYLCASSLDRTTTNEKLFFGSGTQLSVL.

This clonotype showed up many times. V gene TRBV28 combines with J gene TRBJ2-7; 9 bases line up with TRBD2. Germline lookup yields CDR1 MDHEN and CDR2 SYDVKM. The J segment lost 1 base and the V segment lost 6 bases, leaving 13 bases of the junction unmatched. The CDR3 totals 17 residues. CDR3 in amino acids: CASRRLLTSGPSYEQYF. The CDR3 region has the DNA TGTGCCAGCAGGAGATTACTTACTAGCGGGCCTTCCTACGAGCAGTACTTC. The full variable domain, with the rest looked up from reference TRBV28 and TRBJ2-7, is DVKVTQSSRYLVKRTGEKVFLECVQDMDHENMFWYRQDPGLGLRLIYFSYDVKMKEKGDIPEGYSVSREKKERFSLILESASTNQTSMYLCASRRLLTSGPSYEQYFGPGTRLTVT.

With respect to this clonotype: At one end, the junction sequence differs from germline, possibly due to a read error. V gene TRBV29-1 combines with J gene TRBJ1-3; D unclear. Germline V gene sequence: CDR1 SQVTM, CDR2 ANQGSEA. CDR3 size: 13 residues. The CDR3 loop reads CSVEDPSGVTLDF. CDR3 coding DNA: TGCAGCGTTGAAGATCCCTCCGGGGTGACACTGGATTTT.

The CDR3 reads CASSPSSVRDTQYF. The CDR3 DNA follows: TGCGCCAGCAGCCCGTCGTCGGTAAGAGATACGCAGTATTTT. The chain combines TRBV5-1 with TRBJ2-3; D uncertain. V was pared by 4 bases and J by 5 bases, with 14 bases between. This CDR3 contains 14 residues. CDR1 SGHRS and CDR2 YFSETQ come from the germline V gene.

The chain carries TRBV10-3 and TRBJ1-3; TRBD1 matches at 7 bases. The V segment lost 5 bases and the J segment 1 base; nucleotides outside the gene matches: 8. The CDR3 spans 16 residues. The germline gives CDR1 ENHRY, CDR2 SYGVKD. The CDR3 protein is CAISNRRGLSGNTIYF. The CDR3 DNA is TGTGCCATCAGTAATCGGAGGGGGCTGTCTGGAAACACCATATATTTT.

This rearrangement joins TRBV6-1 to TRBJ1-1, with D uncertain. V was cut by 6 bases and J by 3 bases, with 14 bases left in between. The CDR3 loop spans 14 amino acids. Germline lookup yields CDR1 MNHNS and CDR2 SASEGT. The CDR3 loop is CASSLSVRDTEAFF. DNA of the CDR3: TGTGCCAGCAGCCTCTCAGTTCGGGACACTGAAGCTTTCTTT.

This clonotype was seen only a few times. V is TRBV18 and J is TRBJ1-5; no clear D. The ends were cut back, 2 bases at V and 0 bases at J, with 5 bases in the middle. The CDR3 loop spans 14 amino acids. CDR1 is KGHSH and CDR2 is LQKENI in the germline V gene. CDR3 coding DNA: TGTGCCAGCTCACCAGCGAATAGCAATCAGCCCCAGCATTTT. It yields the protein CASSPANSNQPQHF.

The gene calls are TRBV28 and TRBJ1-4; 12 bases line up with TRBD1. From germline, CDR1 is MDHEN and CDR2 SYDVKM. There are 15 residues in the CDR3. Trimming removed 7 bases from V and 8 bases from J; junction bases left unmatched: 8. DNA of the CDR3: TGTGCCAGCAAAGGGACAGGGGGCGCTTGGGAAAAACTGTTTTTT. Amino acid sequence: CASKGTGGAWEKLFF.

This clonotype has at least ten counts. The rearrangement uses TRBV9 and TRBJ2-7; unclear D gene. Per germline, CDR1 SGDLS and CDR2 YYNGEE. There are 13 residues in the CDR3. V was cut by 5 bases and J by 1 base, with 10 bases left in between. The DNA for the CDR3 is TGTGCCAGCAGTGTTGAGGATTCCTACGAGCAGTACTTC. Translating gives CASSVEDSYEQYF.

There are many counts of this clonotype. The chain combines TRBV20-1 with TRBJ2-7; either TRBD1 or TRBD2 may supply D (5 bases each). The germline gives CDR1 DFQATT, CDR2 SNEGSKA (reference sequence). This CDR3 is 15 amino acids long. V was shortened by 5 bases and J by 0 bases, with 17 bases between the two germline ends. This CDR3 is CSAPQGTGSSYEQYF. The CDR3 DNA reads as TGCAGTGCTCCACAAGGGACGGGCAGCTCCTACGAGCAGTACTTC.

The rearrangement uses TRBV28 and TRBJ2-7; 11 positions match TRBD1. J was trimmed by 3 bases and V by 4 bases; bases with no gene match: 2. The CDR3 runs to 14 residues. Per germline, CDR1 MDHEN and CDR2 SYDVKM. Here the CDR3 reads CASSWGQGGYEQYF. The CDR3 DNA follows: TGTGCCAGCAGTTGGGGACAGGGGGGCTACGAGCAGTACTTC.

This clonotype showed up many times. The chain uses TRBV5-1 and TRBJ2-7; D is perhaps TRBD2 (6 bases). V was clipped by 1 base and J by 3 bases, with 17 bases between them. The CDR3 consists of 16 residues. The germline V gene has CDR1 SGHRS and CDR2 YFSETQ. The CDR3 is CASSLSGSGSYYEQYF. The CDR3, as DNA: TGCGCCAGCAGCTTGTCGGGTAGCGGATCCTACTACGAGCAGTACTTC.

In its sample, this clonotype was seen many times. The chain uses TRBV28 and TRBJ2-1, with 8 nucleotides matching TRBD1. Germline-derived CDR1 and CDR2 are MDHEN and SYDVKM. The CDR3 has 14 residues. V gave up 8 bases and J gave up 4 bases; unmatched junction bases: 7. The CDR3 DNA reads TGTGCCAGCGCGCCGGGACAGGCGTACAATGAGCAGTTCTTC. Translated, it gives CASAPGQAYNEQFF.

This clonotype showed up many times. This chain joins TRBV28 and TRBJ1-2; D gene uncertain. This CDR3 contains 13 residues. Germline V gene lookup returns CDR1 MDHEN and CDR2 SYDVKM. Trimming pared 6 bases from V and 0 bases from J, leaving 8 bases between. The CDR3 bases are TGTGCCAGCAGCCGGGCTCCTAACTATGGCTACACCTTC. Amino acid sequence: CASSRAPNYGYTF.

The rearrangement links TRBV7-2 to TRBJ1-5; a weak D match, TRBD1 (5 bases). CDR3 length: 13 residues. Trimming removed 2 bases from V and 7 bases from J, with 9 bases in between. Germline CDR1 is SGHTA and CDR2 is FQGNSA. CDR3 region: CASSLSGTQPQHF. The CDR3 DNA reads TGTGCCAGCAGCTTATCTGGGACCCAGCCCCAGCATTTT.

CDR3 nucleotide sequence: TGCAGTGCCCCGACAGGGGGTGAAAAACTGTTTTTT. Its translation: CSAPTGGEKLFF. The rearrangement links TRBV20-1 to TRBJ1-4, with TRBD1 identical over 9 bases. Germline-derived CDR1 and CDR2 are DFQATT and SNEGSKA (reference sequence). The ends lost 6 bases at V and 7 bases at J; junction bases unmatched: 3. This CDR3 has 12 residues.

The chain combines TRBV4-1 with TRBJ2-7, with 10 positions matching TRBD2. The CDR3 is 15 residues long. Unmatched junction bases numbered 6, after V lost 1 base and J lost 6 bases. Germline V gene lookup returns CDR1 MGHRA and CDR2 YSYEKL. The CDR3 spells CASSQGLAGAGEQYF. The CDR3 DNA sequence: TGCGCCAGCAGCCAAGGGCTAGCGGGAGCTGGCGAGCAGTACTTC.

The rearrangement uses TRBV9 and TRBJ2-3; 8 bases align to TRBD2. CDR1 and CDR2 from the germline V gene are SGDLS and YYNGEE. The CDR3 sequence is 15 residues long. V lost 4 bases and J lost 2; bases outside the gene matches: 6. The CDR3 spells CASSPGGGNTDTQYF. CDR3 in DNA: TGTGCCAGCAGCCCGGGGGGGGGAAACACAGATACGCAGTATTTT.

The rearrangement uses TRBV5-1 and TRBJ2-4; a possible D gene is TRBD2 (5 bases). The CDR3 runs to 14 residues. From germline, CDR1 is SGHRS and CDR2 YFSETQ. V lost 0 bases and J 4 bases, leaving 8 bases between the germline ends. The CDR3 DNA reads TGCGCCAGCAGCTTGGACGGGAAGAAAAACATTCAGTACTTC. This translates into CASSLDGKKNIQYF.

This clonotype came up a few times. The rearrangement links TRBV6-5 to TRBJ2-7; 7 nucleotides line up with TRBD2. CDR1 MNHEY and CDR2 SVGAGI come from the germline V gene. The trim removed 2 bases at V and 2 bases at J, leaving 15 bases unmatched. The CDR3 length is 18 residues. CDR3 sequence (DNA): TGTGCCAGCAGTTACCAATTCACCGGACTAGGCAGGGCCTACGAGCAGTACTTC. This gives the protein CASSYQFTGLGRAYEQYF.